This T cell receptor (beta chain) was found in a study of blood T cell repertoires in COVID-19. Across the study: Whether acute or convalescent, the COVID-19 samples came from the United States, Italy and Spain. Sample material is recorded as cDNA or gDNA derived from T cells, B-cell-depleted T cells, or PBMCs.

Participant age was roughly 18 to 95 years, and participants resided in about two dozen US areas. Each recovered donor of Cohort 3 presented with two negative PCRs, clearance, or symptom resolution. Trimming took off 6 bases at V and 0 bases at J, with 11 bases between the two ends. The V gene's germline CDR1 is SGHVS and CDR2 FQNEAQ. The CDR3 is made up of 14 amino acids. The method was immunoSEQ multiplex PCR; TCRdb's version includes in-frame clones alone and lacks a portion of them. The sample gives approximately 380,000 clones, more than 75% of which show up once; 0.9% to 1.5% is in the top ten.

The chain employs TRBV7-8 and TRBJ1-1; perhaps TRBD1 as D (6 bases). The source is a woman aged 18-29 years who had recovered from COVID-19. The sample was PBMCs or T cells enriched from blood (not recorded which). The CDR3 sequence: CASRAGEMNTEAFF. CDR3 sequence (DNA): TGTGCCAGCAGAGCAGGGGAGATGAACACTGAAGCTTTCTTT.